This TCR beta chain originates from a study of blood T cell repertoires in COVID-19. Background on the study: Spain, Italy and the United States supplied samples that represented acute and convalescent COVID-19. PBMCs, B-cell-depleted T cells, or T cells provided the cDNA or gDNA that made up the material.

As regards this clone: The junction shows a germline mismatch at one end, possibly a read error.

Germline CDR1 and CDR2: KGHSH and LQKENI. This CDR3 has 23 residues. Authors' analysis steps: Quantification of nucleated cells was approximated via reference gene primer amplification. Some clones are missing from TCRdb's copy, which holds only in-frame ones; the method was immunoSEQ multiplex PCR. V and J calls and clone size are copied from that table; D and trimming were computed from the DNA. Found here are roughly 300,000 clones, around 86% of them singletons; the top ten hold roughly 1.6%. The TCR sequence derives from a woman in her thirties or forties who had recovered from COVID-19. Sequenced material: peripheral blood. The chain has TRBV18 and TRBJ2-3, with 11 positions matching TRBD2. The CDR3: CASSPPGNTSLAGGIRGTDTQYF. The DNA for the CDR3 is TGTGCTAGCTCACCACCGGGTAATACCAGCCTAGCGGGGGGAATACGGGGCACAGATACGCAGTATTTT.